These T cell receptor beta chains were read from a single sample in a study of cytomegalovirus exposure and HLA in healthy donors. The table came from immunoSEQ multiplex PCR; TCRdb's copy has only in-frame clones and leaves some out. This sample carries 150,000 to 200,000 clones, about 80% of them seen once, and the ten largest clones take approximately 2%. Sequenced input: PBMCs. The source is a woman aged 25 to 45 in good health and CMV-seronegative. Both conserved end residues are trimmed from each CDR3.

CDR3 length: 13; V gene: TRBV1; J gene: TRBJ2-7; CDR3 protein: TSSQGLLACYEQY
CDR3 length: 15; V gene: TRBV19; J gene: TRBJ1-3; CDR3 protein: ASSRGGQGRSGNTIY
CDR3 length: 14; V gene: TRBV7-9; J gene: TRBJ1-3; CDR3 protein: SSSLLAGDSGNTIY
CDR3 length: 12; V gene: TRBV4-3; J gene: TRBJ1-1; CDR3 protein: ASSPRGGNTEAF
CDR3 length: 12; V gene: TRBV19; J gene: TRBJ1-1; CDR3 protein: ASSIATGGTEAF
CDR3 length: 14; V gene: TRBV7-2; J gene: TRBJ2-7; CDR3 protein: ASSLEGPRLAHEQY
CDR3 length: 13; V gene: TRBV5-1; J gene: TRBJ2-7; CDR3 protein: ASSATRDRYYEQY
CDR3 length: 11; V gene: TRBV30; J gene: TRBJ2-1; CDR3 protein: AWRRGGVVEQF
CDR3 length: 11; V gene: TRBV7-9; J gene: TRBJ2-7; CDR3 protein: SSSDTLGYEQY
CDR3 length: 14; V gene: TRBV10-2; J gene: TRBJ1-5; CDR3 protein: ASSPLRRGGDQPQH
CDR3 length: 15; V gene: TRBV6-1; J gene: TRBJ1-1; CDR3 protein: ASSAWGKGSPHTEAF
CDR3 length: 11; V gene: TRBV28; J gene: TRBJ1-1; CDR3 protein: ASSWRGNTEAF
CDR3 length: 14; V gene: TRBV7-2; J gene: TRBJ1-2; CDR3 protein: ASSPDSRDRVYGYT
CDR3 length: 11; V gene: TRBV25-1; J gene: TRBJ2-1; CDR3 protein: ASSDVHYNEQF
CDR3 length: 15; V gene: TRBV7-3; J gene: TRBJ2-7; CDR3 protein: ASSSTGLAGVPYEQY
CDR3 length: 16; V gene: TRBV4-1; J gene: TRBJ2-3; CDR3 protein: ASSQKGRGTGLPDTQY
CDR3 length: 12; V gene: TRBV4-1; J gene: TRBJ2-7; CDR3 protein: ASSPRQAAYEQY
CDR3 length: 12; V gene: TRBV2; J gene: TRBJ2-7; CDR3 protein: ASISGTGSYEQY
CDR3 length: 12; V gene: TRBV7-8; J gene: TRBJ2-7; CDR3 protein: ASSFTGEAYEQY
CDR3 length: 15; V gene: TRBV4-2; J gene: TRBJ2-2; CDR3 protein: ASSQDQQTGGHGELF
CDR3 length: 13; V gene: TRBV28; J gene: TRBJ1-2; CDR3 protein: ASSFRVQGGYGYT
CDR3 length: 13; V gene: TRBV11-1; J gene: TRBJ1-1; CDR3 protein: ASSPRQRTNTEAF
CDR3 length: 13; V gene: TRBV27; J gene: TRBJ1-6; CDR3 protein: ASRTLTGRNSPLH
CDR3 length: 15; V gene: TRBV4-2; J gene: TRBJ1-2; CDR3 protein: ASSQESNVALNYGYT
CDR3 length: 14; V gene: TRBV28; J gene: TRBJ1-5; CDR3 protein: ASSFGPGERDQPQH
CDR3 length: 13; V gene: TRBV18; J gene: TRBJ1-2; CDR3 protein: ASSPISGYNYGYT
CDR3 length: 10; V gene: TRBV7-9; J gene: TRBJ1-5; CDR3 protein: ASSRGNQPQH
CDR3 length: 13; V gene: TRBV28; J gene: TRBJ1-3; CDR3 protein: ASNLGTGVGNTIY
CDR3 length: 13; V gene: TRBV2; J gene: TRBJ2-5; CDR3 protein: ASSSQGIAKETQY
CDR3 length: 13; V gene: TRBV5-1; J gene: TRBJ2-3; CDR3 protein: ASSLDGARTDTQY
CDR3 length: 13; V gene: TRBV2; J gene: TRBJ1-1; CDR3 protein: ASSLHQGVNTEAF
CDR3 length: 14; V gene: TRBV6-6; J gene: TRBJ2-2; CDR3 protein: ASSYSGTSGTGELF
CDR3 length: 12; V gene: TRBV21-1; J gene: TRBJ1-1; CDR3 protein: ASSKSSGKTEAF
CDR3 length: 12; V gene: TRBV5-1; J gene: TRBJ2-7; CDR3 protein: ASSSGQSSYEQY
CDR3 length: 12; V gene: TRBV2; J gene: TRBJ1-2; CDR3 protein: ASTLDGTVYGYT
CDR3 length: 10; V gene: TRBV28; J gene: TRBJ2-7; CDR3 protein: ASGGMQAGGY
CDR3 length: 13; V gene: TRBV6-1; J gene: TRBJ2-3; CDR3 protein: ASSAVGRAWDTQY
CDR3 length: 13; V gene: TRBV6-6; J gene: TRBJ2-3; CDR3 protein: ASSSEIPGTDTQY
CDR3 length: 10; V gene: TRBV6-5; J gene: TRBJ2-1; CDR3 protein: ASSIRGDEQF